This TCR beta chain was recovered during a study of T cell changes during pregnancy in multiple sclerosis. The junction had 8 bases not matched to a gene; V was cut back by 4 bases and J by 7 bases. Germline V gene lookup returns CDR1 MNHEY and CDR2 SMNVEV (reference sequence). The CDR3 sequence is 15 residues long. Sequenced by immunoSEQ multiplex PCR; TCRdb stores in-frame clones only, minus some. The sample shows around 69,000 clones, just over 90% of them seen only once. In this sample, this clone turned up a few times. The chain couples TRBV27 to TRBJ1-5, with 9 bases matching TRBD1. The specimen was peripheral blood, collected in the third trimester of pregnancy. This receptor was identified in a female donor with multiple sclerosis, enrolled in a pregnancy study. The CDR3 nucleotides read TGTGCCAGCAGTTCTAACAGGGGGCGGTGGCAGCCCCAGCATTTT. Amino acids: CASSSNRGRWQPQHF.